This T cell receptor (beta chain) comes out of a study of shared clonotypes between healthy human individuals. Study overall: CD4 naive and CD4 memory each took three plates per donor, while CD8 naive took two and CD8 memory one. Findings and caveats of the study: Memory subsets generally showed smaller estimated richness than naive subsets did.

Terminally differentiated effector memory CD45RA+ cells were excluded from the naive CD8 cells, which were CD45RO-negative and positively selected for CCR7. The study drew all its donors from Caucasian adults living in Nashville, Tennessee. For this clone: Its antigen is not identified.

The CDR3 totals 11 residues. Germline loops: CDR1 SGHNT, CDR2 YYREEE (reference sequence). Trimming cost V 3 bases and J 10 bases, with 8 bases left between them. As processed by the authors: For the immunoSEQ data, sequences were junction-only without quality scores, so filtering differed. Generated by immunoSEQ multiplex PCR, the TCRdb table keeps only in-frame clones and is missing some. V, J and clone size reflect that table, while D and trimming were determined from the DNA. The sample records about 820,000 clones, around 92% being singletons. The chain employs TRBV5-4 and TRBJ2-1; no clear D gene. Sample: naive CD8+ T cells sorted from blood. The sequence derives from a man younger than 40 in good health. CDR3 DNA sequence: TGTGCCAGCAGCTATGATCAGGAGCAGTTCTTC. It codes for CASSYDQEQFF.